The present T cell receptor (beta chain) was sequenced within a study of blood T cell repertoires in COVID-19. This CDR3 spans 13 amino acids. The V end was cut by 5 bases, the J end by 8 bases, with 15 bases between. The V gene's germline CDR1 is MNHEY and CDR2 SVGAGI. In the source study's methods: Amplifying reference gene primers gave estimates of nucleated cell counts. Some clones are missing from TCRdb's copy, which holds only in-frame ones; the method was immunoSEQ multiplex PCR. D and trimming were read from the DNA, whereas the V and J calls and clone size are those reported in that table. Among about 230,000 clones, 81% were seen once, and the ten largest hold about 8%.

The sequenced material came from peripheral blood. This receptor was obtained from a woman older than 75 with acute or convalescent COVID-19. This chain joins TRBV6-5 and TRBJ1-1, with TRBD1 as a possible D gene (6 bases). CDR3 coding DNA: TGTGCCAGCAGTACGGGAGGACAGACAGAAGCTTTCTTT. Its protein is CASSTGGQTEAFF.